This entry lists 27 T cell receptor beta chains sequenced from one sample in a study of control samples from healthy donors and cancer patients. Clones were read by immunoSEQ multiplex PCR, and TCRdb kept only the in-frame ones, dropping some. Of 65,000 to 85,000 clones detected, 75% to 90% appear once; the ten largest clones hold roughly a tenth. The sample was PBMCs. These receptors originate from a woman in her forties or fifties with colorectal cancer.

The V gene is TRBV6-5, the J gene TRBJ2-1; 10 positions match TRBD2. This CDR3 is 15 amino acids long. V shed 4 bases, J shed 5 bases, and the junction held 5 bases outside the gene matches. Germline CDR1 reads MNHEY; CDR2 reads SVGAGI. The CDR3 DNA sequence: TGTGCCAGCAGTTTACTTGGGACTAGCGACAATGAGCAGTTCTTC. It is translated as CASSLLGTSDNEQFF.

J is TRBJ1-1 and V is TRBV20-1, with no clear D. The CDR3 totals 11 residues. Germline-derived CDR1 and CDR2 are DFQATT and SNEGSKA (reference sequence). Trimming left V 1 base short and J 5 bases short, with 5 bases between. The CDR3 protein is CSARAETEAFF. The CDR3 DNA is TGCAGTGCTAGAGCGGAGACTGAAGCTTTCTTT.

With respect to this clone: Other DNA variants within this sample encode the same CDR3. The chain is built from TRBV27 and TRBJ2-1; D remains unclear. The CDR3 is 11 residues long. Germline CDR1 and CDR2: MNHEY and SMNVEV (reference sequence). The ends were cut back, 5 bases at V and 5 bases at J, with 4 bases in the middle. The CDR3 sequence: CASSKNNEQFF. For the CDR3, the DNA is TGTGCCAGCAGTAAGAACAATGAGCAGTTCTTC.

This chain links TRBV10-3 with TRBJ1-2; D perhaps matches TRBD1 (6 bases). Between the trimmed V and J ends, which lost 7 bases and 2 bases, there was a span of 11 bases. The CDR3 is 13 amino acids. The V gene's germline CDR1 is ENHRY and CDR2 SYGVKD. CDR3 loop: CAITGGINYGYTF. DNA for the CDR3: TGTGCCATCACTGGGGGCATCAACTATGGCTACACCTTC.

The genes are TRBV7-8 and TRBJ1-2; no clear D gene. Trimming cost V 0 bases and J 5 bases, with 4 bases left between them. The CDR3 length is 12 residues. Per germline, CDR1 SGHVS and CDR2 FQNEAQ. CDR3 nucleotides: TGTGCCAGCAGCTTAGCGGGGTATGGCTACACCTTC. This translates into CASSLAGYGYTF.

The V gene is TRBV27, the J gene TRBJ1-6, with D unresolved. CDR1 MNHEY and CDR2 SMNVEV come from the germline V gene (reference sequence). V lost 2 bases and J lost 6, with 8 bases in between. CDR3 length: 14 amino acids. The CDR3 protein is CASSLERGNSPLHF. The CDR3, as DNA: TGTGCCAGCAGTTTAGAGCGTGGTAATTCACCCCTCCACTTT.

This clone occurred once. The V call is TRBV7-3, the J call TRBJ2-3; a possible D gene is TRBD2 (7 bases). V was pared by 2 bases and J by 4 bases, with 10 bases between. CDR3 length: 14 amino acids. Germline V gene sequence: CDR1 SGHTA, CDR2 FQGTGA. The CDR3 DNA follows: TGTGCCAGCAGCTTAGGCGGGGGCGCAGATACGCAGTATTTT. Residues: CASSLGGGADTQYF.

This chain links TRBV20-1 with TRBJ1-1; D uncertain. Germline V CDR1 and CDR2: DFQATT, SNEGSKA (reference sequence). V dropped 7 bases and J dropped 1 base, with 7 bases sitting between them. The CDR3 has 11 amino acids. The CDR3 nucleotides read TGCAGTGGCAGAGCGAACACTGAAGCTTTCTTT. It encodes CSGRANTEAFF.

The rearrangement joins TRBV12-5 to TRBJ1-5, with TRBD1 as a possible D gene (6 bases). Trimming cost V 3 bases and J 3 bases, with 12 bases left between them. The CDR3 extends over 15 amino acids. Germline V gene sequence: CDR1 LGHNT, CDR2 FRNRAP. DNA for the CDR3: TGTGCTAGTGGTTTAGGGGCAGGGGTCAATCAGCCCCAGCATTTT. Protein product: CASGLGAGVNQPQHF.

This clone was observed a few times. CDR3 loop: CASNGFRGTEAFF. Written as DNA, the CDR3 is TGTGCCAGCAATGGTTTTCGGGGCACTGAAGCTTTCTTT. This chain connects TRBV6-5 to TRBJ1-1, with D uncertain. Trimming cost V 7 bases and J 4 bases, with 13 bases left between them. The length of the CDR3 is 13 residues. In germline, CDR1 is MNHEY, CDR2 SVGAGI.

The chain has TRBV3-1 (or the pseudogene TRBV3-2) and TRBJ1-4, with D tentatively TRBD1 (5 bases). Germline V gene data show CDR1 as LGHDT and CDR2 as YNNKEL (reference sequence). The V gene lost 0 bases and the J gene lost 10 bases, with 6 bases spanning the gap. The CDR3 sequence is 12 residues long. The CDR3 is CASSQERGKLFF. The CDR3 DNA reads TGTGCCAGCAGCCAAGAAAGGGGAAAACTGTTTTTT.

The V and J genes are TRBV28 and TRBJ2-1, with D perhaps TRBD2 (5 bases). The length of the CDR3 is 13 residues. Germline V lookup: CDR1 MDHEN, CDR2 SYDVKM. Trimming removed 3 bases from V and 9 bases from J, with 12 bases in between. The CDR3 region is CASSLIVGVEQFF. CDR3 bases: TGTGCCAGCAGTTTGATTGTCGGGGTTGAGCAGTTCTTC.

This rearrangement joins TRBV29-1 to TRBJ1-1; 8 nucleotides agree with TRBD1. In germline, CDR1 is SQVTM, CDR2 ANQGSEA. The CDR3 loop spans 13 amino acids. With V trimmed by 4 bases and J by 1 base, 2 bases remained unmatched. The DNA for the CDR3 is TGCAGCGTTGTGGGGACAGGGAACACTGAAGCTTTCTTT. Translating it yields CSVVGTGNTEAFF.

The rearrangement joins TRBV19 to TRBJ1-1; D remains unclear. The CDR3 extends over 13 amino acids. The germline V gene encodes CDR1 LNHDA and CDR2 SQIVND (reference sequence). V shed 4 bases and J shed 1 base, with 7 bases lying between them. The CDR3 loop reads CASSKRSNTEAFF. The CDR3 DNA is TGTGCCAGTAGTAAACGATCGAACACTGAAGCTTTCTTT. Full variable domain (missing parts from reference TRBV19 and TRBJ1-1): DGGITQSPKYLFRKEGQNVTLSCEQNLNHDAMYWYRQDPGQGLRLIYYSQIVNDFQKGDIAEGYSVSREKKESFPLTVTSAQKNPTAFYLCASSKRSNTEAFFGQGTRLTVV.

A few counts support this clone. The CDR3 here is CASLSPGAYEQYV. The CDR3 region has the DNA TGTGCCAGCCTCTCTCCAGGGGCGTACGAGCAGTACGTC. The chain has TRBV6-5 and TRBJ2-7; a weak D match, TRBD1 (6 bases). Trimming shortened V by 8 bases and J by 4 bases, and 15 bases separated the two germline ends. The CDR3 covers 13 residues. Germline CDR1 MNHEY, CDR2 SVGAGI.

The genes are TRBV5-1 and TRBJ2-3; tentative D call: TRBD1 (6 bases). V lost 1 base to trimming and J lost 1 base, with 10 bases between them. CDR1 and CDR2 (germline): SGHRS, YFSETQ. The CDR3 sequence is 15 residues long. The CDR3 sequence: CASSLWGRGTDTQYF. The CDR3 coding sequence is TGCGCCAGCAGCTTGTGGGGGCGAGGCACAGATACGCAGTATTTT.

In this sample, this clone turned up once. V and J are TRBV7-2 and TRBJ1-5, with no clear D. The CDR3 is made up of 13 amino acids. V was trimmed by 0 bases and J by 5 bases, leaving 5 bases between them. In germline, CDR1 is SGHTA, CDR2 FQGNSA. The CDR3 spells CASSLAGDQPQHF. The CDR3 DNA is TGTGCCAGCAGCTTAGCAGGAGATCAGCCCCAGCATTTT. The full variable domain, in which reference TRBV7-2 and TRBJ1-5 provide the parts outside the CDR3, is GAGVSQSPSNKVTEKGKDVELRCDPISGHTALYWYRQSLGQGLEFLIYFQGNSAPDKSGLPSDRFSAERTGGSVSTLTIQRTQQEDSAVYLCASSLAGDQPQHFGDGTRLSIL.

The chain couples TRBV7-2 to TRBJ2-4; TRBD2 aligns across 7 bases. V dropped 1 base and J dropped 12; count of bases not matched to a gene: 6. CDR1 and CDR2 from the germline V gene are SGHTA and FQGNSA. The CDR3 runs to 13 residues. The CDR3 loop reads CASSLEGGMHQYF. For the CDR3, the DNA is TGTGCCAGCAGCTTAGAGGGAGGGATGCATCAGTACTTC.

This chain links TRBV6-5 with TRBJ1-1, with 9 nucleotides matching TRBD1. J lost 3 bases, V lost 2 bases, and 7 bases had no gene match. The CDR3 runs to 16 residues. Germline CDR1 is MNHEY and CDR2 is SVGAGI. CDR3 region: CASSYNRGLLDTEAFF. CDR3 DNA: TGTGCCAGCAGTTACAACAGGGGGCTTTTGGACACTGAAGCTTTCTTT.

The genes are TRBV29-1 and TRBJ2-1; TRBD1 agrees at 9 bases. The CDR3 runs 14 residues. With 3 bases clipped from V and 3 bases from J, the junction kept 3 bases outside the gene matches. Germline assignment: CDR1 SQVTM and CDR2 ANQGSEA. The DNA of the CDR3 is TGCAGCGTTGAGGGACAGGGCCTCTACAATGAGCAGTTCTTC. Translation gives CSVEGQGLYNEQFF.

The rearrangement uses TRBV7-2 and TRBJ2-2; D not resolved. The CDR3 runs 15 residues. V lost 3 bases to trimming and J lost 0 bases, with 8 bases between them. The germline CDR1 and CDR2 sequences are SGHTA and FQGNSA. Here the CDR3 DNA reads TGTGCCAGCAGCTTTAGTTGGGCGAACACCGGGGAGCTGTTTTTT. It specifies CASSFSWANTGELFF.

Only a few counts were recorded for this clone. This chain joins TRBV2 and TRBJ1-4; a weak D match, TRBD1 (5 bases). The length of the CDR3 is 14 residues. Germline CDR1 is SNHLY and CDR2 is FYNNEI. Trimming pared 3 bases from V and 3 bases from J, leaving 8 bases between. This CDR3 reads CASSDGGANEKLFF. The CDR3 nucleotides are TGTGCCAGCAGTGATGGAGGGGCTAATGAAAAACTGTTTTTT.

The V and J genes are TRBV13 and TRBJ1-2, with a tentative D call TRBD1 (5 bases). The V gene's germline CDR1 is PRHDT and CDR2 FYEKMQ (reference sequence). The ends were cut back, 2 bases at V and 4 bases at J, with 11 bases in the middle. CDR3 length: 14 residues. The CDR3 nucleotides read TGTGCCAGCAGCTTACAGGGCTCGACCTATGGCTACACCTTC. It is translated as CASSLQGSTYGYTF.

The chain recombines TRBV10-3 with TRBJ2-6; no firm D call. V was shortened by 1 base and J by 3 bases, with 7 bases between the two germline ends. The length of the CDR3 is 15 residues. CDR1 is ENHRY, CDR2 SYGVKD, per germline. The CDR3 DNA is TGTGCCATCAGTGAGTTGGGTGGTGGGGCCAACGTCCTGACTTTC. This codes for CAISELGGGANVLTF.

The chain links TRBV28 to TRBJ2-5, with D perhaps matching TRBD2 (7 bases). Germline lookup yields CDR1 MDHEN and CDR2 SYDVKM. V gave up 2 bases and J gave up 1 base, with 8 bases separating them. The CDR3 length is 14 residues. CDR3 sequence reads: CASSLAGAQETQYF. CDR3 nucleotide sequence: TGTGCCAGCAGTTTAGCGGGGGCCCAAGAGACCCAGTACTTC.

In DNA, the CDR3 is TGTGCCAGCAGCTTAACGGGCAGTTATAGCAATCAGCCCCAGCATTTT. Its translation: CASSLTGSYSNQPQHF. The chain joins TRBV7-2 to TRBJ1-5; the D is unclear. The V gene's germline CDR1 is SGHTA and CDR2 FQGNSA. This CDR3 is built from 16 residues. Between the trimmed V and J ends, which lost 2 bases and 0 bases, there was a span of 11 bases.

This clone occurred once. CDR3: CASSERGRRGGYTF. The CDR3 DNA follows: TGTGCCAGCAGTGAAAGGGGGCGTCGAGGGGGCTACACCTTC. The chain combines TRBV6-4 with TRBJ1-2, with 7 bases identical to TRBD1. CDR1 is MRHNA and CDR2 is SNTAGT in the germline V gene. The CDR3 runs 14 residues. With V trimmed by 3 bases and J by 8 bases, 9 bases remained unmatched.